This T cell receptor (beta chain) emerged from a study of blood T cell repertoires in COVID-19. Libraries were prepared by immunoSEQ multiplex PCR; TCRdb keeps only in-frame clonotypes and omits some of them. This sample has 280,000 or so clones, with roughly 87% found just once. Trimming cost V 4 bases and J 5 bases, with 17 bases left between them. This CDR3 is 16 amino acids long. Germline CDR1 is SEHNR and CDR2 is FQNEAQ (reference sequence). This clone was observed a single time. V usage is TRBV7-9 and J usage is TRBJ1-4, with a possible D match to TRBD1 (6 bases). The sequence was collected from a woman aged 40 to 50 who had recovered from COVID-19. The material sequenced was PBMCs or T cells enriched from blood (not recorded which). CDR3 coding DNA: TGTGCCAGCAGCTCCACTTTCTACAGGGACAATGAAAAACTGTTTTTT. Amino acids: CASSSTFYRDNEKLFF.